This TCR beta chain was found in a study of blood T cell repertoires in COVID-19. Study-wide background: The United States, Italy and Spain were the sources of the acute and convalescent COVID-19 samples. PBMCs, B-cell-depleted T cells, or T cells were the source of the cDNA or gDNA that made up the material.

The CDR3 totals 14 residues. Looked up from germline, CDR1 is KGHSH and CDR2 is LQKENI. Trimming stripped 3 bases from V and 4 bases from J, with 10 bases between. In the original workflow: It was from reference gene primer amplification that nucleated cell counts were estimated. Data came from immunoSEQ multiplex PCR; TCRdb stores just in-frame clones and leaves some out. The V and J calls and clone size are taken from that table; D and trimming were inferred from the DNA. Of over 250,000 clones listed, approximately 91% are singletons. This clone turned up a few times. The chain recombines TRBV18 with TRBJ1-5; the D gene is possibly TRBD1 (6 bases). This sequence originates from a woman aged 60-70 years with acute or convalescent COVID-19. Material for sequencing was peripheral blood. The CDR3 sequence is CASSPAGANQPQHF. The CDR3 DNA is TGTGCCAGCTCACCGGCGGGGGCTAATCAGCCCCAGCATTTT.